This T cell receptor (beta chain) emerged from a study of cytomegalovirus exposure and HLA in healthy donors. With 60 Vbeta and 13 Jbeta primers, the PCR was carried out. The method was immunoSEQ multiplex PCR; TCRdb's version includes in-frame clones alone and lacks a portion of them. In total, the table holds approximately 38,000 clones. Trimming shortened V by 9 bases and J by 8 bases, and 20 bases separated the two germline ends. CDR3 length: 14 amino acids. The germline gives CDR1 SNHLY, CDR2 FYNNEI. This clone is classed as medium-sized by frequency. The sequencing input was PBMCs. The receptor's source is a man aged 40-55 years in good health and CMV-seropositive. This chain joins TRBV2 and TRBJ2-1, with D perhaps matching TRBD2 (6 bases). In nucleotides, the CDR3 is TGTGCCAGATCTCTGGACGGGAGTCTGTATGAGCAGTTCTTC. It codes for CARSLDGSLYEQFF.